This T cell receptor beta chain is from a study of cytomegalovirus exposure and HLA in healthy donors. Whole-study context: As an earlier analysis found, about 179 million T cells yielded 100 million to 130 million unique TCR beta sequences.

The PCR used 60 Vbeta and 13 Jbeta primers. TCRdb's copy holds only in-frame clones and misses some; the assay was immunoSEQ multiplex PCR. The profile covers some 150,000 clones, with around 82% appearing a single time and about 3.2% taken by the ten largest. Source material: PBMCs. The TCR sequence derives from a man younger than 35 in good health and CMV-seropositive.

The CDR3 nucleotides read TGTGCCAGCAGTTACCTAGGGACAGGGGATTATGGCTACACCTTC. Protein sequence: CASSYLGTGDYGYTF. V and J are TRBV6-5 and TRBJ1-2; TRBD1 matches 10 bases. Trimming took 2 bases from V and 5 from J; bases not matched to a gene: 5. The CDR3 is 15 amino acids. Germline lookup yields CDR1 MNHEY and CDR2 SVGAGI.